This entry is about one TCR beta chain. A few counts support this clone. No cognate antigen has been identified for it. Per-nucleotide qualities are absent, and no much larger clonotype sits a single base away. V is clipped by 2 bases and J by 1 base, and the sequence between their germline boundaries is 8 bases long. Its CDR3 holds 13 amino acids, cysteine through phenylalanine. The read is trimmed to its CDR3 DNA, 39 bases read in frame from base 1. From the germline V gene, CDR1 is SQVTM and CDR2 is ANQGSEA. The CDR3 regions of human TCRbeta chains were analyzed by immunosequencing. On the study's bioinformatics: Repertoire TCRs were matched against a reference library of SARS-CoV-2-specific TCRs generated with the MIRA antigen-specificity platform. Breadth was defined as the fraction of unique TCRs that were SARS-CoV-2-associated, and depth was defined as the fraction of total T cells that were SARS-CoV-2-associated. Using the MIRA data, each spike-specific TCR was mapped to the spike region that the TCR reacts to and placed in a CD4 or CD8 class. Log10-transformed breadth and depth values were compared by one-way ANOVA with Sidak's multiple comparisons tests. TCRdb took over this immuneACCESS table, retaining in-frame rearrangements with V and J assigned. Such tables are incomplete; in checked studies, under half of the missing clones stem from an unresolved V gene, and the remainder is unexplained. D and trimming were read from the DNA, whereas the V and J calls and clone size are those reported in that table. The sample data list 95,000 to 100,000 clones, and around nine tenths of these were observed just once. The leading ten clones occupy 10% to 15% of the sample.

The record originates from a study of T cell responses to AZD1222 COVID-19 vaccine (dated by TCRdb to the early 2020s). At the level of the whole study: Because spike-specific TCR depth and breadth did not differ between the two schedules, AZD1222 recipients who got a second dose at roughly 4 weeks were pooled with those who got a second dose at roughly 12 weeks. Trial participants were enrolled by age into subgroups of 18-55, 56-69 and 70-plus years, and about 150, 27 and 61 TCR-sequenced participants, respectively, were included in these subgroups. TCR sequencing covered over 230 trial participants: approximately 200 given two doses of AZD1222 and 26 given two doses of MenACWY control vaccine.

Explained via the paper, the time point label denotes: baseline before first vaccination. The vaccinee samples were drawn from two UK trials, COV001 and COV002, one of which was a single-blind randomized controlled phase 2/3 trial testing AZD1222 (ChAdOx1 nCoV-19) in healthy adults. For TCRbeta chain sequencing, PBMC samples from trial participants were taken at day 0 and at day 28 after the second dose. General findings and caveats noted by the study authors: The 56-69-year group was small, and its depth increase did not reach significance, likely because of low power. Participants were mostly white British and included more females than males, and it was suggested by the authors that clonal diversity may have been underestimated. Nearly half of unique spike-specific TCRs reportedly recognized epitopes outside regions mutated in the B.1.351 and B.1.1.7 variants. A significant rise in spike-specific TCR breadth and depth was observed after two AZD1222 doses relative to day 0 and relative to MenACWY recipients. CD4 TCRs associated with the vaccine covered the entire spike protein, and the dominant responses were in regions 160-218 and 743-854. Because no day 14 peak-response samples were available, repertoires were characterized only after the peak T cell response. Conclusions about previously exposed vaccinees were limited because only 6 or 7 AZD1222 recipients were SARS-CoV-2 seropositive at baseline.

This TCR came from an adult in good health. The sample consisted of peripheral blood, taken on day 0 of AZD1222 vaccination. The V and J genes are TRBV29-1 and TRBJ1-1; no D gene call is confident. CDR3 region: CSVEPQTNTEAFF. The DNA sequence reads TGCAGCGTTGAACCGCAGACGAACACTGAAGCTTTCTTT.